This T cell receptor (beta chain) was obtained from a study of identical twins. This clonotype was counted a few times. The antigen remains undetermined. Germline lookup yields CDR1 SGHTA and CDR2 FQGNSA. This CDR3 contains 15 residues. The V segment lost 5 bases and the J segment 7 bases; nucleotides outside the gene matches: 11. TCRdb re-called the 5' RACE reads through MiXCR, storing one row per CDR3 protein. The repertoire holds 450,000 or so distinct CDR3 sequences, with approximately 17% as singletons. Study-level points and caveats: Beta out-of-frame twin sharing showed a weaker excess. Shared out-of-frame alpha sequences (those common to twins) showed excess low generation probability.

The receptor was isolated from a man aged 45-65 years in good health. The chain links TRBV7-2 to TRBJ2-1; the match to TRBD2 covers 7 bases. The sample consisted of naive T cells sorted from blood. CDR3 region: CASSHSGTTRNEQFF. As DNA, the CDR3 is TGTGCCAGCAGCCATTCCGGGACTACCAGAAATGAGCAGTTCTTC. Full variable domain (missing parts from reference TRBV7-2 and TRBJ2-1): GAGVSQSPSNKVTEKGKDVELRCDPISGHTALYWYRQSLGQGLEFLIYFQGNSAPDKSGLPSDRFSAERTGGSVSTLTIQRTQQEDSAVYLCASSHSGTTRNEQFFGPGTRLTVL.